The 8 T cell receptor beta chains below all came from one sample that was sequenced in a study of metastatic and nonmetastatic thyroid tumors. TCRdb re-called the PCR reads via MiXCR. Of approximately 17,000 clones detected, 27% appear once; the ten largest clones hold roughly 14%. The entire patient cohort was treatment-naive prior to thyroid surgery. The sequenced sample consisted of adjacent normal tissue. The receptors originated from a female donor with papillary thyroid cancer or a benign thyroid nodule (not recorded which). Some clones in this sample may be carry-over from other donors' samples.

The V call is TRBV7-2, the J call TRBJ2-3; D is uncertain. Germline V gives CDR1 SGHTA, CDR2 FQGNSA. CDR3 length: 14 residues. The V end was cut by 1 base, the J end by 5 bases, with 10 bases between. This CDR3 reads CASSLVLGVDTQYF. In DNA, the CDR3 is TGTGCCAGCAGCTTAGTTCTGGGTGTAGATACGCAGTATTTT. Variable domain in full (rest from reference TRBV7-2 and TRBJ2-3): GAGVSQSPSNKVTEKGKDVELRCDPISGHTALYWYRQSLGQGLEFLIYFQGNSAPDKSGLPSDRFSAERTGGSVSTLTIQRTQQEDSAVYLCASSLVLGVDTQYFGPGTRLTVL.

This clone occurred a few times. This chain uses TRBV6-2 or TRBV6-3 with TRBJ1-1; D remains unclear. The V and J ends lost 0 bases and 2 bases respectively, with 7 bases between them. The CDR3 totals 14 residues. The germline V gene has CDR1 MNHEY and CDR2 SVGEGT. CDR3 bases: TGTGCCAGCAGTTACTCGACGGGTAACACTGAAGCTTTCTTT. Translation: CASSYSTGNTEAFF.

The chain has TRBV6-7 and TRBJ1-6; TRBD1 agrees at 7 bases. TRBV6-7 is designated an ORF whose function remains uncertain. The V gene end was trimmed by 5 bases and the J gene end by 4 bases; junction bases not matched to a gene: 5. CDR3 length: 15 residues. The CDR3 sequence: CASSPDRDYNSPLHF. CDR3 DNA sequence: TGTGCCAGCAGTCCCGACAGGGATTATAATTCACCCCTCCACTTT.

This chain links TRBV20-1 with TRBJ1-2; D not resolved. V lost 3 bases to trimming and J lost 4 bases, with 6 bases between them. CDR1 is DFQATT and CDR2 is SNEGSKA in the germline V gene (reference sequence). There are 11 residues in the CDR3. The CDR3 protein is CSASELYGYTF. CDR3 DNA: TGCAGTGCTAGCGAGCTCTATGGCTACACCTTC.

This sequence joins TRBV20-1 and TRBJ1-2, with D uncertain. V dropped 7 bases and J dropped 3 bases, with 12 bases sitting between them. The CDR3 loop spans 12 amino acids. Germline loops: CDR1 DFQATT, CDR2 SNEGSKA (reference sequence). CDR3 coding DNA: TGCAGTGGTAGCGAGAGCTACTATGGCTACACCTTC. It specifies CSGSESYYGYTF.

CDR3 protein: CASSKDRLGYTF. CDR3 DNA sequence: TGTGCCAGCTCAAAGGACAGATTGGGCTACACCTTC. The chain carries TRBV18 and TRBJ1-2; the D gene is possibly TRBD1 (6 bases). Deletions cut 5 bases from V and 8 bases from J, with 12 bases between. There are 12 residues in the CDR3. Germline V gene data show CDR1 as KGHSH and CDR2 as LQKENI.

This clone is termed medium-sized. The chain joins TRBV5-5 to TRBJ1-5, with 7 bases lining up with TRBD1. The germline V gene encodes CDR1 SGHKS and CDR2 YYEKEE (reference sequence). J lost 2 bases, V lost 0 bases, and 2 bases had no gene match. This CDR3 spans 15 amino acids. For the CDR3, the DNA is TGTGCCAGCAGCTTGGAAGGGGGCGGCAATCAGCCCCAGCATTTT. This sequence encodes CASSLEGGGNQPQHF.

The V call is TRBV4-1, the J call TRBJ2-7; a weak D match, TRBD2 (5 bases). Germline CDR1 reads MGHRA; CDR2 reads YSYEKL. V was cut by 5 bases and J by 0 bases, with 8 bases left in between. CDR3 length: 13 residues. CDR3 region: CASSGRLSYEQYF. The CDR3 DNA reads as TGCGCCAGCAGCGGGAGACTCTCCTACGAGCAGTACTTC.